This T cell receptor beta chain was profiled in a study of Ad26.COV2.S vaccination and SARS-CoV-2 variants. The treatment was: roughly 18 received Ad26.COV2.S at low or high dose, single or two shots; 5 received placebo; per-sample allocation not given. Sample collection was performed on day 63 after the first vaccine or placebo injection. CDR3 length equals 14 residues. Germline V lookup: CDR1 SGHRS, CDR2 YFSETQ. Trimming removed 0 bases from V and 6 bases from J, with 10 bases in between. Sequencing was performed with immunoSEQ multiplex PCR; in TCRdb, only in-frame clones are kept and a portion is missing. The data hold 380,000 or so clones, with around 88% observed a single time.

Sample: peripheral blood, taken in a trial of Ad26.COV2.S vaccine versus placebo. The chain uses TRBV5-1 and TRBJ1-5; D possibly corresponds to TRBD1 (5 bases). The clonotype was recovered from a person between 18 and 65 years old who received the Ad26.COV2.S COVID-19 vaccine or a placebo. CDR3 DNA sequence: TGCGCCAGCAGCTTGGATGGGGGAAGTCAGCCCCAGCATTTT. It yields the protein CASSLDGGSQPQHF.